These 2 T cell receptor beta chains share one sample of origin, sequenced in a study of T cells in lung cancer brain metastases. Libraries were prepared by immunoSEQ multiplex PCR; TCRdb keeps only in-frame clonotypes and omits some of them. Of roughly 4,800 clones listed, roughly 88% are singletons. The specimen sequenced was tumor tissue from the primary lung tumor. Receptors originate from a middle-aged man with non-small cell lung cancer.

The V and J genes are TRBV14 and TRBJ1-1; D not certain. Germline V gene data show CDR1 as SGHDN and CDR2 as FVKESK. The CDR3 runs 20 residues. Deletions cut 4 bases from V and 1 base from J, with 28 bases between. CDR3 in DNA: TGTGCCAGCAGCCCCACGTTGGTGCCAGGAGAGAAATACGAGAACACTGAAGCTTTCTTT. This gives the protein CASSPTLVPGEKYENTEAFF.

The CDR3 reads CASSQDTTANYGYTF. DNA for the CDR3: TGCGCCAGCAGCCAAGATACAACCGCTAACTATGGCTACACCTTC. V is TRBV4-1 and J is TRBJ1-2; no firm D call. In germline, CDR1 is MGHRA, CDR2 YSYEKL. V was cut by 0 bases and J by 0 bases, with 8 bases left in between. The CDR3 runs 15 residues.